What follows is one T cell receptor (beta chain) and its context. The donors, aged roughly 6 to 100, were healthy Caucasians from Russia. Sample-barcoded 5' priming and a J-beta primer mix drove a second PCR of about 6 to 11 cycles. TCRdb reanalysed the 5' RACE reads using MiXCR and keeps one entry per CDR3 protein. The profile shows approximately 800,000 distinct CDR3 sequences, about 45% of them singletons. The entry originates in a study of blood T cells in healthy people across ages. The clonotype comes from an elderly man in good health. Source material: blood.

The CDR3 spells CASSQDGSRADEQYF. The CDR3 region has the DNA TGCGCCAGCAGCCAAGACGGGTCCAGGGCGGATGAGCAGTACTTC. V usage is TRBV4-3 and J usage is TRBJ2-5; D may be TRBD1 (5 bases). The CDR3 extends over 15 amino acids. The germline V and J ends were trimmed by 0 bases and 11 bases, with 19 bases remaining between them. In germline, CDR1 is LGHNA, CDR2 YSLEER.